This T cell receptor beta chain was sequenced during a study of identifying expanded T cells in peripheral blood. Study findings and constraints: Around 1.2 clones differed between technical replicates, versus approximately 16 and 19 over time.

The germline gives CDR1 DFQATT, CDR2 SNEGSKA (reference sequence). The CDR3 is made up of 11 amino acids. Sequenced by immunoSEQ multiplex PCR; TCRdb stores in-frame clones only, minus some. The table shows some 81,000 clones, with about four fifths occurring only once. This clone was recorded a few times. Its antigen is not known. At one end, the junction sequence differs from germline, possibly due to a read error. This sequence originates from a person aged 18 to 69 in good health. This chain joins TRBV20-1 and TRBJ2-7; TRBD1 matches at 9 bases. Sequences were obtained from blood. CDR3 sequence: CSARDQGTGSF. In DNA form, the CDR3 reads TGCAGTGCTAGAGATCAGGGGACAGGGAGCTTC.